Presented here are 20 T cell receptor beta chains from one specimen sequenced in a study of T cell changes during pregnancy in multiple sclerosis. Using immunoSEQ multiplex PCR, the repertoire was profiled, and TCRdb retains in-frame clones only, with some absent. Of more than 30,000 clones in the sample, about nine tenths were seen once. The sequenced sample was CD8+ T cells from peripheral blood mononuclear cells, obtained in the first trimester of pregnancy. These receptors were taken from a female donor with multiple sclerosis, enrolled in a pregnancy study.

The gene calls are TRBV19 and TRBJ2-1; 9 bases are a match to TRBD1. The CDR3 spans 15 residues. V was pared by 7 bases and J by 4 bases, with 8 bases of the junction left unmatched. The V gene's germline CDR1 is LNHDA and CDR2 SQIVND (reference sequence). In DNA form, the CDR3 reads TGTGCCAGTAAGGACAGGGGACTACCGTACAATGAGCAGTTCTTC. It yields the protein CASKDRGLPYNEQFF. The whole variable domain, remainder taken from reference TRBV19 and TRBJ2-1, is DGGITQSPKYLFRKEGQNVTLSCEQNLNHDAMYWYRQDPGQGLRLIYYSQIVNDFQKGDIAEGYSVSREKKESFPLTVTSAQKNPTAFYLCASKDRGLPYNEQFFGPGTRLTVL.

V and J are TRBV30 and TRBJ1-5, with D possibly TRBD1 on 6 matching bases. The germline V and J ends were trimmed by 2 bases and 3 bases, with 14 bases remaining between them. The CDR3 extends over 15 amino acids. CDR1 and CDR2 (germline): GTSNPN, SVGIG (reference sequence). The CDR3, as DNA: TGTGCCTGGAGTCAAAAAAGGGGACACAATCAGCCCCAGCATTTT. Protein sequence: CAWSQKRGHNQPQHF.

This clone was observed once. The rearrangement joins TRBV4-3 to TRBJ2-6; TRBD2 matches 11 bases. The length of the CDR3 is 19 residues. Trimming took 0 bases from V and 3 from J; bases not matched to a gene: 7. Germline V gene sequence: CDR1 LGHNA, CDR2 YSLEER. This CDR3 is CASSQETSGVGFGANVLTF. The DNA of the CDR3 is TGCGCCAGCAGCCAAGAGACTAGCGGGGTTGGTTTTGGGGCCAACGTCCTGACTTTC.

The chain employs TRBV6-5 and TRBJ2-3, with 7 bases that match TRBD2. Germline V CDR1 and CDR2: MNHEY, SVGAGI. CDR3 length: 15 amino acids. With 0 bases clipped from V and 6 bases from J, the junction kept 6 bases outside the gene matches. CDR3 bases: TGTGCCAGCAGTTACTCGGCCGGGGGGAGGGATACGCAGTATTTT. Its translation: CASSYSAGGRDTQYF.

V usage is TRBV7-9 and J usage is TRBJ2-2; 7 nucleotides align to TRBD1. In germline, CDR1 is SEHNR, CDR2 FQNEAQ (reference sequence). The CDR3 runs to 14 residues. V dropped 4 bases and J dropped 4; count of bases not matched to a gene: 3. CDR3 protein: CASSSTGITGELFF. As DNA, the CDR3 is TGTGCCAGCAGCTCGACAGGGATCACCGGGGAGCTGTTTTTT.

The V and J genes are TRBV30 and TRBJ2-1; TRBD2 aligns across 7 bases. Germline lookup yields CDR1 GTSNPN and CDR2 SVGIG (reference sequence). This CDR3 spans 13 amino acids. V lost 4 bases to trimming and J lost 8 bases; unmatched junction nucleotides: 8. CDR3 loop: CAWTSGAGDEQFF. CDR3 nucleotides: TGTGCCTGGACGAGCGGGGCTGGGGATGAGCAGTTCTTC.

This clone was detected once. The rearrangement joins TRBV12-5 to TRBJ1-6, with 7 nucleotides matching TRBD1. Germline CDR1 LGHNT, CDR2 FRNRAP. The CDR3 is 18 residues long. V lost 0 bases and J lost 5; bases outside the gene matches: 10. Here the CDR3 DNA reads TGTGCTAGTGGTTTGGTACTCCCCGGGACAGCGGATAATTCACCCCTCCACTTT. This encodes CASGLVLPGTADNSPLHF. Complete variable domain (other parts from reference TRBV12-5 and TRBJ1-6): DARVTQTPRHKVTEMGQEVTMRCQPILGHNTVFWYRQTMMQGLELLAYFRNRAPLDDSGMPKDRFSAEMPDATLATLKIQPSEPRDSAVYFCASGLVLPGTADNSPLHFGNGTRLTVT.

The chain employs TRBV4-1 and TRBJ2-3; 14 positions agree with TRBD2. Germline values: CDR1 MGHRA, CDR2 YSYEKL. Germline trimming cut 1 base from V and 4 bases from J; bases unmatched to any gene: 4. The CDR3 sequence is 17 residues long. CDR3 in amino acids: CASSQVMGLAGADTQYF. In nucleotides, the CDR3 is TGCGCCAGCAGCCAAGTAATGGGACTAGCGGGAGCAGATACGCAGTATTTT.

This chain joins TRBV11-2 and TRBJ1-1; D gene unclear. Germline V gives CDR1 SGHAT, CDR2 FQNNGV. V was clipped by 4 bases and J by 0 bases, with 9 bases between them. This CDR3 contains 14 residues. The CDR3 coding sequence is TGTGCCAGCAGCTCCGGACTTCTGAACACTGAAGCTTTCTTT. Its protein is CASSSGLLNTEAFF.

This chain connects TRBV5-6 to TRBJ2-2; TRBD1 agrees at 8 bases. The CDR3 runs 16 residues. V lost 2 bases and J lost 5; bases outside the gene matches: 8. CDR1 is SGHDT and CDR2 is YYEEEE in the germline V gene. The CDR3 coding sequence is TGTGCCAGCAGCTTATTGACAGGGGTAGCGACCGGGGAGCTGTTTTTT. This codes for CASSLLTGVATGELFF.

This chain uses TRBV11-2 with TRBJ2-7; unclear D gene. Trimming pared 1 base from V and 0 bases from J, leaving 4 bases between. The length of the CDR3 is 13 residues. Germline assignment: CDR1 SGHAT and CDR2 FQNNGV. DNA of the CDR3: TGTGCCAGCAGCTTAGGGAGCTCCTACGAGCAGTACTTC. Its protein is CASSLGSSYEQYF.

V is TRBV29-1 and J is TRBJ1-1, with D possibly matching TRBD1 (5 bases). The V gene lost 3 bases and the J gene lost 5 bases, with 16 bases spanning the gap. The germline CDR1 and CDR2 sequences are SQVTM and ANQGSEA. This CDR3 is 14 amino acids long. Here the CDR3 reads CSVDWNGAGTEAFF. CDR3 nucleotides: TGCAGCGTTGACTGGAATGGGGCCGGGACTGAAGCTTTCTTT.

This clone was picked up a small number of times. The chain couples TRBV7-9 to TRBJ1-4, with D uncertain. The germline V gene has CDR1 SEHNR and CDR2 FQNEAQ (reference sequence). The CDR3 consists of 14 residues. The V end was cut by 5 bases, the J end by 6 bases, with 13 bases between. As DNA, the CDR3 is TGTGCCAGCAGCCTCCCCCACAGAGATGAAAAACTGTTTTTT. It is translated as CASSLPHRDEKLFF.

This clone occurred once. The chain joins TRBV11-2 to TRBJ2-3, with 8 nucleotides matching TRBD2. Losses at the gene ends were 3 bases for V and 5 bases for J; bases not matched to a gene: 7. The CDR3 consists of 15 residues. Germline CDR1 reads SGHAT; CDR2 reads FQNNGV. CDR3 loop: CASSFGREAGDTQYF. CDR3 bases: TGTGCCAGCAGCTTCGGGCGGGAGGCAGGAGATACGCAGTATTTT.

There are a few counts of this clone. This chain joins TRBV7-9 and TRBJ1-4; tentative D call: TRBD1 (6 bases). The CDR3 is 17 amino acids. The germline V gene has CDR1 SEHNR and CDR2 FQNEAQ (reference sequence). Trimming shortened V by 4 bases and J by 3 bases, and 18 bases separated the two germline ends. The CDR3 region has the DNA TGTGCCAGCAGCTCAGGGACAAACGGTCCTTCTAATGAAAAACTGTTTTTT. Amino acids: CASSSGTNGPSNEKLFF. Together with reference TRBV7-9 and TRBJ1-4, the CDR3 gives the full variable domain: DTGVSQNPRHKITKRGQNVTFRCDPISEHNRLYWYRQTLGQGPEFLTYFQNEAQLEKSRLLSDRFSAERPKGSFSTLEIQRTEQGDSAMYLCASSSGTNGPSNEKLFFGSGTQLSVL.

The chain employs TRBV4-3 and TRBJ2-3; a weak D match, TRBD1 (7 bases). CDR1 is LGHNA, CDR2 YSLEER, per germline. The ends were cut back, 4 bases at V and 5 bases at J, with 25 bases in the middle. The length of the CDR3 is 18 residues. The CDR3 region is CASSRTTDRAQIGDTQYF. The CDR3 nucleotides are TGCGCCAGCAGCCGGACTACCGACAGGGCACAGATCGGAGATACGCAGTATTTT.

This chain links TRBV6-6 with TRBJ2-1; 11 bases fit TRBD2. With V trimmed by 2 bases and J by 8 bases, 8 bases remained unmatched. Germline assignment: CDR1 MNHNY and CDR2 SVGAGI (reference sequence). The CDR3 has 16 residues. The CDR3 sequence: CASSYGRSGGAYEQFF. Here the CDR3 DNA reads TGTGCCAGCAGTTACGGGCGTAGCGGGGGGGCCTATGAGCAGTTCTTC.

By proportion, this clone is medium-sized. The chain combines TRBV19 with TRBJ1-5; D unclear. With 7 bases removed from V and 1 base from J, the gap between germline ends came to 11 bases. Germline CDR1 LNHDA, CDR2 SQIVND (reference sequence). The CDR3 sequence is 14 residues long. The CDR3 protein is CASTLRGSNQPQHF. DNA for the CDR3: TGTGCCAGTACTCTCCGGGGAAGCAATCAGCCCCAGCATTTT.

This clone has only one observation. This chain uses TRBV7-9 with TRBJ2-1; perhaps TRBD1 as D (5 bases). Germline-derived CDR1 and CDR2 are SEHNR and FQNEAQ (reference sequence). The CDR3 is made up of 13 amino acids. V lost 5 bases and J 9 bases, leaving 14 bases between the germline ends. CDR3 amino acids: CASSHAQGTEQFF. Written as DNA, the CDR3 is TGTGCCAGCAGCCACGCTCAGGGTACTGAGCAGTTCTTC.

The chain recombines TRBV11-1 with TRBJ2-3; 10 bases align to TRBD2. The germline CDR1 and CDR2 sequences are SGHAT and FQDESV (reference sequence). The CDR3 totals 16 residues. V lost 0 bases, J lost 6 bases, and 6 bases stayed unmatched. This CDR3 reads CASSLASSGRTDTQYF. The CDR3 coding sequence is TGTGCCAGCAGCTTAGCTTCTAGCGGGAGAACTGATACGCAGTATTTT.